This T cell receptor (beta chain) was recovered during a study of CD8 T cells in Susac syndrome. High-throughput TCR beta sequencing covered peripheral CD8+ and CD4+ T cells. Roughly 0.5 to 1 ug RNA was reverse transcribed with random hexamers. MiXCR, applied by TCRdb to the immunoSEQ multiplex PCR reads, yields one record per CDR3 protein. The repertoire holds fewer than 350,000 distinct CDR3 sequences, roughly 85% seen once, with roughly 0.21% in the top ten. Whole-study findings and limits: In its TCR sequencing and HLA analysis, the study acknowledged that the number of individuals was relatively small.

Worth noting for this clonotype: Its antigen is unidentified.

Germline V gene data show CDR1 as MNHEY and CDR2 as SMNVEV (reference sequence). The CDR3 length is 17 residues. Trimming left V 7 bases short and J 2 bases short, with 23 bases between. This sequence was found in a human donor with multiple sclerosis. The source material was CD8+ T cells from PBMCs. The chain is built from TRBV27 and TRBJ1-1; D ambiguous. CDR3 loop: CASKRSPVEGFNTEAFF. Here the CDR3 DNA reads TGTGCCAGCAAAAGGAGTCCCGTGGAGGGATTCAACACTGAAGCTTTCTTT.